What follows are 8 T cell receptor beta chains derived from one specimen sequenced in a study of response to subunit inactivated influenza vaccine. One entry per CDR3 protein results from TCRdb running MiXCR on the RT-PCR reads. The sample records approximately 700,000 distinct CDR3 sequences, approximately 15% being singletons. The starting material was PBMCs from blood, obtained roughly 12 days after vaccination. These receptors all stem from a man aged 45-60 years who received an inactivated influenza vaccine.

This clonotype was seen ten or more times. The chain couples TRBV4-3 to TRBJ2-2; a weak D match, TRBD2 (5 bases). The CDR3 contains 15 residues. V lost 2 bases and J lost 0, with 7 bases in between. Looked up from germline, CDR1 is LGHNA and CDR2 is YSLEER. The CDR3 loop is CASSQSGTNTGELFF. Written as DNA, the CDR3 is TGCGCCAGCAGCCAATCGGGAACGAACACCGGGGAGCTGTTTTTT.

Only a few counts were recorded for this clonotype. The chain links TRBV12-3 or TRBV12-4 to TRBJ1-5; a weak D match, TRBD1 (5 bases). Trimming removed 3 bases at V and 6 bases at J, with 12 bases between. The CDR3 has 14 residues. The CDR3 sequence: CASSFAGRGQPQHF. CDR3 coding DNA: TGTGCCAGCAGTTTCGCGGGGAGGGGTCAGCCCCAGCATTTT.

This clonotype has just a few counts. This chain joins TRBV5-1 and TRBJ1-2, with D possibly TRBD1 on 6 matching bases. Trimming removed 4 bases from V and 8 bases from J, with 15 bases in between. The germline CDR1 and CDR2 sequences are SGHRS and YFSETQ. The CDR3 sequence is 13 residues long. DNA for the CDR3: TGCGCCAGCAGCCCGGGACAAGGAAGAGGCTACACCTTC. This translates into CASSPGQGRGYTF.

This rearrangement joins TRBV7-8 to TRBJ2-1; D tentatively fits TRBD1 or TRBD2 (5 bases each). CDR1 SGHVS and CDR2 FQNEAQ come from the germline V gene. The V and J ends lost 3 bases and 3 bases respectively, with 9 bases between them. The CDR3 consists of 14 residues. CDR3 nucleotide sequence: TGTGCCAGCAGCTTGAGGGACGGCTACAATGAGCAGTTCTTC. Translating it yields CASSLRDGYNEQFF.

This sequence joins TRBV7-2 and TRBJ2-7; 10 bases agree with TRBD1. Germline V gene lookup returns CDR1 SGHTA and CDR2 FQGNSA. This CDR3 has 15 residues. Trimming removed 5 bases from V and 4 bases from J; junction bases left unmatched: 8. The CDR3 DNA follows: TGTGCCAGCAGCACCCGGACAGGGGGTTTTTACGAGCAGTACTTC. Protein product: CASSTRTGGFYEQYF.

The gene calls are TRBV28 and TRBJ2-1; no clear D. The CDR3 loop spans 13 amino acids. Trimming took off 4 bases at V and 5 bases at J, with 9 bases between the two ends. Germline loops: CDR1 MDHEN, CDR2 SYDVKM. The CDR3 DNA follows: TGTGCCAGCAGTTCGCAAAGCGACAATGAGCAGTTCTTC. It translates to CASSSQSDNEQFF.

This clonotype was recorded a few times. The V call is TRBV5-5, the J call TRBJ2-3; D unresolved. Germline V gene lookup returns CDR1 SGHKS and CDR2 YYEKEE (reference sequence). The ends were cut back, 0 bases at V and 1 base at J, with 12 bases in the middle. This CDR3 has 16 residues. The CDR3 spells CASSLGGAVGTDTQYF. CDR3 sequence (DNA): TGTGCCAGCAGCTTGGGGGGTGCGGTTGGCACAGATACGCAGTATTTT.

The chain has TRBV2 and TRBJ2-3; D is unclear. Trimming removed 4 bases from V and 0 bases from J, with 8 bases in between. CDR1 and CDR2 (germline): SNHLY, FYNNEI. This CDR3 has 14 amino acids. This chain's CDR3 is CASSARSSTDTQYF. The CDR3 bases are TGTGCCAGCAGTGCTAGGTCTAGCACAGATACGCAGTATTTT.